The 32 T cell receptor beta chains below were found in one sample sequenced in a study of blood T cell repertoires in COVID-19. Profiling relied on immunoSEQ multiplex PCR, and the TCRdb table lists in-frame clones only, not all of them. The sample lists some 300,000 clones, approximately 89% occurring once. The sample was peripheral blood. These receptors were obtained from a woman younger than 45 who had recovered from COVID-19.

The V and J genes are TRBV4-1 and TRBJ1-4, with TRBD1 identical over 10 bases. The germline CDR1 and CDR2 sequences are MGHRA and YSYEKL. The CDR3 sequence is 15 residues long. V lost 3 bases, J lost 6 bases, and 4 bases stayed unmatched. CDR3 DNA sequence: TGCGCCAGCAGCCAGTTCGGGACAGGGGATGAAAAACTGTTTTTT. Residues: CASSQFGTGDEKLFF.

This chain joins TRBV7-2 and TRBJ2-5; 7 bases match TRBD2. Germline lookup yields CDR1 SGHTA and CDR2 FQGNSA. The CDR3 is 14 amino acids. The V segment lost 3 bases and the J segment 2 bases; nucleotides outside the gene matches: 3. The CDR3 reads CASSFRRGQETQYF. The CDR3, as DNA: TGTGCCAGCAGCTTTCGGCGGGGGCAAGAGACCCAGTACTTC.

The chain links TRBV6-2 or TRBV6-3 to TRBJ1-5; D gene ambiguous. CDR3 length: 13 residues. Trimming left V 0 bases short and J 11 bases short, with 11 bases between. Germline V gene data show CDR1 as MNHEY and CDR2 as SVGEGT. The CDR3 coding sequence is TGTGCCAGCAGTTACTCGGAGGACCCAGCCCAGCATTTT. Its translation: CASSYSEDPAQHF.

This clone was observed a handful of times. The CDR3 region is CASSRWTYGYTF. The CDR3 bases are TGTGCCAGCAGCCGATGGACATATGGCTACACCTTC. V usage is TRBV14 and J usage is TRBJ1-2; possibly TRBD1 for D (5 bases). The CDR3 extends over 12 amino acids. From germline, CDR1 is SGHDN and CDR2 FVKESK. With 4 bases removed from V and 5 bases from J, the gap between germline ends came to 8 bases. The full variable domain, in which reference TRBV14 and TRBJ1-2 provide the parts outside the CDR3, is EAGVTQFPSHSVIEKGQTVTLRCDPISGHDNLYWYRRVMGKEIKFLLHFVKESKQDESGMPNNRFLAERTGGTYSTLKVQPAELEDSGVYFCASSRWTYGYTFGSGTRLTVV.

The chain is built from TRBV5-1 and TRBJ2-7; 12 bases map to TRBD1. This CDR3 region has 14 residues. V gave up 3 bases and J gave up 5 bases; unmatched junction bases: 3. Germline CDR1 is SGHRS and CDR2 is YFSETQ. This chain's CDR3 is CASSSGDRGHEQYF. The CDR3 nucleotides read TGCGCCAGCAGCTCTGGGGACAGGGGGCACGAGCAGTACTTC.

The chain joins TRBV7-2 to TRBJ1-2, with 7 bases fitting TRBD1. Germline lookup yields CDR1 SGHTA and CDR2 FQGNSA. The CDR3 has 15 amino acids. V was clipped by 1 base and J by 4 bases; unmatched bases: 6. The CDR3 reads CASSLEGTVTYGYTF. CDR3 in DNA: TGTGCCAGCAGCTTAGAGGGGACAGTTACCTATGGCTACACCTTC.

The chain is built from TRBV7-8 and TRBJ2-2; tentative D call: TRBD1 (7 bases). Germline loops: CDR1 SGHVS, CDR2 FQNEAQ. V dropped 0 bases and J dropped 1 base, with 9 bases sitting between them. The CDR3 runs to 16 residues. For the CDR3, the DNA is TGTGCCAGCAGCTTAGCGCGGGACAGGAACACCGGGGAGCTGTTTTTT. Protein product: CASSLARDRNTGELFF.

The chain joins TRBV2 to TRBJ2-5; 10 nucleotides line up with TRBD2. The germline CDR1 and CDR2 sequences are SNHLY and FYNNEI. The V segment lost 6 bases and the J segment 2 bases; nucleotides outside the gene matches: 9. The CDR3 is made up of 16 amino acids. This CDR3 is CASRSLAGGNQETQYF. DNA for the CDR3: TGTGCCAGCAGGTCCTTAGCGGGGGGCAATCAAGAGACCCAGTACTTC.

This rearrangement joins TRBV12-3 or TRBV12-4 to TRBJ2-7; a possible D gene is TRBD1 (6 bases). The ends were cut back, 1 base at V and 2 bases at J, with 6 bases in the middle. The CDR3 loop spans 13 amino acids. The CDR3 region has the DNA TGTGCCAGCAGTTTAGACAGGGCCTACGAGCAGTACTTC. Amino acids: CASSLDRAYEQYF.

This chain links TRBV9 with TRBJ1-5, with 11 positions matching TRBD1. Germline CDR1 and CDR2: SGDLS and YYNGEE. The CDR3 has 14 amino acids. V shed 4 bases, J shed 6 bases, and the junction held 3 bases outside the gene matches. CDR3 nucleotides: TGTGCCAGCAGCCCTGGGACAGGGGGTCAGCCCCAGCATTTT. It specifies CASSPGTGGQPQHF.

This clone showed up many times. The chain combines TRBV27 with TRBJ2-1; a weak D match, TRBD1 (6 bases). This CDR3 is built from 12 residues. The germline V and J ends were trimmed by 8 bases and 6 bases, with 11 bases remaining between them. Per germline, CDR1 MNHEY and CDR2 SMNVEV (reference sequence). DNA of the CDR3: TGTGCCAGCGGCCCGGACAGCAATGAGCAGTTCTTC. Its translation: CASGPDSNEQFF.

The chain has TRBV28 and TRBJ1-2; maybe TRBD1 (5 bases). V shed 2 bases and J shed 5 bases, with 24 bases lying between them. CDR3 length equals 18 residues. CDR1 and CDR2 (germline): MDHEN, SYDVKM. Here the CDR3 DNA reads TGTGCCAGCAGTTTAGGGCTAGGGGCGACGATAAAAGGGTATGGCTACACCTTC. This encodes CASSLGLGATIKGYGYTF.

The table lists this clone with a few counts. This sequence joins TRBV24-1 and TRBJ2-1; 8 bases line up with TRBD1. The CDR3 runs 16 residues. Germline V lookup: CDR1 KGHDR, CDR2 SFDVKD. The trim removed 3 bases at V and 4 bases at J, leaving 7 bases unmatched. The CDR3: CATSDSSRDRYNEQFF. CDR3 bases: TGTGCCACCAGTGATAGCAGCCGGGACAGGTACAATGAGCAGTTCTTC.

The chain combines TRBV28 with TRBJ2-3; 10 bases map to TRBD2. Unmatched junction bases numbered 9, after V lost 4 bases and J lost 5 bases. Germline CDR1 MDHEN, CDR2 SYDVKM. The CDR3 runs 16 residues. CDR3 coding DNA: TGTGCCAGCAGTTATCCCCAGCGGGGGGGCTTAGATACGCAGTATTTT. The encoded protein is CASSYPQRGGLDTQYF.

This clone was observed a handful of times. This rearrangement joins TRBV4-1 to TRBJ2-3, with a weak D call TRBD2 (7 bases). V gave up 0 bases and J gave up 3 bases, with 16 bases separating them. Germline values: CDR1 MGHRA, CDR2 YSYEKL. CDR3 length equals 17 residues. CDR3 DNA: TGCGCCAGCAGCCAAGATCCTGGCAGGGGAGGGACAGATACGCAGTATTTT. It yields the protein CASSQDPGRGGTDTQYF.

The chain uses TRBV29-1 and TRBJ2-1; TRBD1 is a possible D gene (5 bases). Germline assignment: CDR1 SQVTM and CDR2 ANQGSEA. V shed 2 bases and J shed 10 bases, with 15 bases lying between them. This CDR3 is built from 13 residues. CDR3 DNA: TGCAGCGTTGAACAGTTCAGGGCAGGGGAGCAGTTCTTC. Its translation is CSVEQFRAGEQFF.

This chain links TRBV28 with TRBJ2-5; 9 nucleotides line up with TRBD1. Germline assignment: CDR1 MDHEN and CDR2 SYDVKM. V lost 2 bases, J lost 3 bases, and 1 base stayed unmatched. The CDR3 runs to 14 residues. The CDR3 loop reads CASSLTGGEETQYF. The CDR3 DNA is TGTGCCAGCAGTTTAACAGGGGGCGAAGAGACCCAGTACTTC.

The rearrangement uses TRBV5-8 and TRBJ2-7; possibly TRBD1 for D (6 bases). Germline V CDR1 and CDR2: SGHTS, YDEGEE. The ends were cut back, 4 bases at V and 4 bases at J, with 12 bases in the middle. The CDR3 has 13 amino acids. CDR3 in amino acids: CASSAWGLYEQYF. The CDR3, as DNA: TGTGCCAGCAGCGCTTGGGGGCTGTACGAGCAGTACTTC. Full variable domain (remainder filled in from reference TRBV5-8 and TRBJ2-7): EAGVTQSPTHLIKTRGQQATLRCSPISGHTSVYWYQQALGLGLQFLLWYDEGEERNRGNFPPRFSGRQFPNYSSELNVNALELEDSALYLCASSAWGLYEQYFGPGTRLTVT.

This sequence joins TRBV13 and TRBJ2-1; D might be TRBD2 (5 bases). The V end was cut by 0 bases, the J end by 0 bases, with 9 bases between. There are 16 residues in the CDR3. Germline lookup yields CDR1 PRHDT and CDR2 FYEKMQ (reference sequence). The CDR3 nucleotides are TGTGCCAGCAGCTTAGGAGGGAGAGGCTCCTACAATGAGCAGTTCTTC. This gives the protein CASSLGGRGSYNEQFF.

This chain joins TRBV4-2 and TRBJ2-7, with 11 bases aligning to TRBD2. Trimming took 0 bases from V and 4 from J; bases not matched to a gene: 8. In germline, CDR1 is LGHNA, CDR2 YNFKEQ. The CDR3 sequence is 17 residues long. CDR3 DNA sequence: TGTGCCAGCAGCCAAGATCATCTAGCGGGGGGTCAGTACGAGCAGTACTTC. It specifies CASSQDHLAGGQYEQYF.

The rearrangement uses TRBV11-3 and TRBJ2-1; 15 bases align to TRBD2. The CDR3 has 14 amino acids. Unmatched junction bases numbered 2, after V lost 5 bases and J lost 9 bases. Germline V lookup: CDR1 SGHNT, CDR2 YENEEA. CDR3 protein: CASSRGLAGGEQFF. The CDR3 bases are TGTGCCAGCAGCCGGGGACTAGCGGGGGGTGAGCAGTTCTTC. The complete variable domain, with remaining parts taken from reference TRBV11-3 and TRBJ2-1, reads EAGVVQSPRYKIIEKKQPVAFWCNPISGHNTLYWYLQNLGQGPELLIRYENEEAVDDSQLPKDRFSAERLKGVDSTLKIQPAELGDSAVYLCASSRGLAGGEQFFGPGTRLTVL.

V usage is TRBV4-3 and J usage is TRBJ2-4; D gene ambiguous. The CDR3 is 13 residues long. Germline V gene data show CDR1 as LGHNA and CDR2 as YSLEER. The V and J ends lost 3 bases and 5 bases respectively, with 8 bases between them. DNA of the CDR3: TGCGCCAGCAGCCACTCAACAGAAAACATTCAGTACTTC. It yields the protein CASSHSTENIQYF.

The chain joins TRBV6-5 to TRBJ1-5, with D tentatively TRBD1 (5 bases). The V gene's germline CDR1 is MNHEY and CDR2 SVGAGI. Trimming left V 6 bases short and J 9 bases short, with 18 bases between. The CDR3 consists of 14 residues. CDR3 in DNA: TGTGCCAGCAGGAGGCAGGGAAGAGAATCGCCCCAGCATTTT. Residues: CASRRQGRESPQHF.

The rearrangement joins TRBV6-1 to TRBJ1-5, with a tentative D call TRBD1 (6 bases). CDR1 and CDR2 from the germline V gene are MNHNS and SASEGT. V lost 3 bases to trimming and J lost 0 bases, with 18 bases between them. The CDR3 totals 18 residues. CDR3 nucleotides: TGTGCCAGCAGTGAGGAGCTAACAGGGACATATAGCAATCAGCCCCAGCATTTT. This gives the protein CASSEELTGTYSNQPQHF.

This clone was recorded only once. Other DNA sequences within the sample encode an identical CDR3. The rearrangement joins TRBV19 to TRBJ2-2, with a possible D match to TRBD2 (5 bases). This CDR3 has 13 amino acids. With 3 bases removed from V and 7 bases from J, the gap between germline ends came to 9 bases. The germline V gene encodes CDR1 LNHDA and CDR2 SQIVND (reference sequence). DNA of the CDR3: TGTGCCAGTAGTATTTTCGGGGACGGGGAGCTGTTTTTT. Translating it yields CASSIFGDGELFF. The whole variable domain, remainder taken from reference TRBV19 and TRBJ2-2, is DGGITQSPKYLFRKEGQNVTLSCEQNLNHDAMYWYRQDPGQGLRLIYYSQIVNDFQKGDIAEGYSVSREKKESFPLTVTSAQKNPTAFYLCASSIFGDGELFFGEGSRLTVL.

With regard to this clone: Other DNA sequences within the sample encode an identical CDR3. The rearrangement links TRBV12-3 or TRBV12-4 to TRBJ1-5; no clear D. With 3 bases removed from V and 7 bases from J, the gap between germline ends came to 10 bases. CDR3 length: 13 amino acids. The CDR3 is CASSFRGGQPQHF. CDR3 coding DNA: TGTGCCAGCAGTTTTCGGGGAGGACAGCCCCAGCATTTT.

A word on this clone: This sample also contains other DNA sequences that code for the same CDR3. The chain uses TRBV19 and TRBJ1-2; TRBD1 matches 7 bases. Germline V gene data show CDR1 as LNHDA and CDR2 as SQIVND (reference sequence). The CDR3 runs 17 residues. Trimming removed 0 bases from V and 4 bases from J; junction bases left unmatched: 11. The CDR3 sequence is CASSIEDRGPTGYGYTF. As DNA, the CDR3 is TGTGCCAGTAGTATAGAGGATAGGGGGCCGACTGGCTATGGCTACACCTTC.

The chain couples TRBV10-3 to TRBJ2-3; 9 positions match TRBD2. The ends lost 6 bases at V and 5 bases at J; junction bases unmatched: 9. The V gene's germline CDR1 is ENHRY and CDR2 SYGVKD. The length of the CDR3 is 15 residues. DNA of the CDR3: TGTGCCATCAGCCGAAGCGGGGGGCAGGGAGATACGCAGTATTTT. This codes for CAISRSGGQGDTQYF.

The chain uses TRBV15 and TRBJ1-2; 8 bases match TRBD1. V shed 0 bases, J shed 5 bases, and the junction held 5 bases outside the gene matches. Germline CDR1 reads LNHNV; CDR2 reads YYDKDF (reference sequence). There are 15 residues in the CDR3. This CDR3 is CATSREQGAGYGYTF. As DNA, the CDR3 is TGTGCCACCAGCAGAGAGCAGGGGGCAGGGTATGGCTACACCTTC.

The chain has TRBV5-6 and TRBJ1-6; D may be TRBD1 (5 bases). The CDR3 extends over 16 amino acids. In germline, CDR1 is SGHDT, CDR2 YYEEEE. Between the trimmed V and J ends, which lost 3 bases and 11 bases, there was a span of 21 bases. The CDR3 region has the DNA TGTGCCAGCAGCTCCCGGGGGGGTATAGTCATTCCACCCCTCCACTTT. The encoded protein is CASSSRGGIVIPPLHF.

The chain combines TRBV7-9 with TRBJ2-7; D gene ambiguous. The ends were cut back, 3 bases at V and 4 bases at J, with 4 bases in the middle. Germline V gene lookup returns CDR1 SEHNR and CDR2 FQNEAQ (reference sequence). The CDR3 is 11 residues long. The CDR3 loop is CASSFMYEQYF. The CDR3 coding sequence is TGTGCCAGCAGCTTCATGTACGAGCAGTACTTC. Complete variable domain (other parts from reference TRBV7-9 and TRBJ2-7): DTGVSQNPRHKITKRGQNVTFRCDPISEHNRLYWYRQTLGQGPEFLTYFQNEAQLEKSRLLSDRFSAERPKGSFSTLEIQRTEQGDSAMYLCASSFMYEQYFGPGTRLTVT.

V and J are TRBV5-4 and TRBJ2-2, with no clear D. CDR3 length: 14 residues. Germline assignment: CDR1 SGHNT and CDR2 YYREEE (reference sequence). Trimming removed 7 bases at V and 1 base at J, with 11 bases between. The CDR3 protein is CASSRLGNTGELFF. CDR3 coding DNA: TGTGCCAGCTCGAGACTGGGGAACACCGGGGAGCTGTTTTTT. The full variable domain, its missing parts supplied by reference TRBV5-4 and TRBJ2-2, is ETGVTQSPTHLIKTRGQQVTLRCSSQSGHNTVSWYQQALGQGPQFIFQYYREEENGRGNFPPRFSGLQFPNYSSELNVNALELDDSALYLCASSRLGNTGELFFGEGSRLTVL.